The 8 T cell receptor beta chains below were found in one sample sequenced in a study of blood T cell repertoires in COVID-19. Profiled with immunoSEQ multiplex PCR; TCRdb holds only in-frame clones, not every one. The sample lists approximately 220,000 clones, around 84% seen once, with approximately 7.3% in the top ten. The specimen sequenced was PBMCs or T cells enriched from blood (not recorded which). All receptors derive from a woman aged 35 to 49 who had recovered from COVID-19.

This rearrangement joins TRBV11-2 to TRBJ2-2, with D possibly matching TRBD2 (5 bases). Germline V gene data show CDR1 as SGHAT and CDR2 as FQNNGV. The CDR3 sequence is 16 residues long. Trimming cost V 4 bases and J 3 bases, with 15 bases left between them. The CDR3 coding sequence is TGTGCCAGCAGCTGGCCTACTAGGCCGTACACCGGGGAGCTGTTTTTT. It yields the protein CASSWPTRPYTGELFF. Supplemented by reference TRBV11-2 and TRBJ2-2, the full variable domain reads EAGVAQSPRYKIIEKRQSVAFWCNPISGHATLYWYQQILGQGPKLLIQFQNNGVVDDSQLPKDRFSAERLKGVDSTLKIQPAKLEDSAVYLCASSWPTRPYTGELFFGEGSRLTVL.

The chain combines TRBV18 with TRBJ1-6; possibly TRBD1 for D (5 bases). Germline V gene lookup returns CDR1 KGHSH and CDR2 LQKENI. The CDR3 runs to 16 residues. With 3 bases removed from V and 9 bases from J, the gap between germline ends came to 18 bases. CDR3 residues: CASSPPVPGRGSPLHF. CDR3 nucleotides: TGTGCCAGCTCACCTCCGGTACCAGGGAGGGGTTCACCCCTCCACTTT.

The CDR3 region is CASSLVSLTDTQYF. CDR3 sequence (DNA): TGCGCCAGCAGCTTGGTGTCTCTCACAGATACGCAGTATTTT. The V gene is TRBV5-1, the J gene TRBJ2-3, with D uncertain. The CDR3 is 14 residues long. CDR1 and CDR2 (germline): SGHRS, YFSETQ. The V gene lost 0 bases and the J gene lost 2 bases, with 7 bases spanning the gap.

This clone has just a few counts. The chain recombines TRBV29-1 with TRBJ2-2; D uncertain. The germline gives CDR1 SQVTM, CDR2 ANQGSEA. The length of the CDR3 is 11 residues. Trimming left V 5 bases short and J 7 bases short, with 8 bases between. CDR3 sequence: CSVSRDGELFF. Written as DNA, the CDR3 is TGCAGCGTTTCTAGAGACGGGGAGCTGTTTTTT.

The chain recombines TRBV5-1 with TRBJ2-2, with D possibly being TRBD1 (6 bases). CDR1 SGHRS and CDR2 YFSETQ come from the germline V gene. This CDR3 is 12 amino acids long. Trimming left V 5 bases short and J 7 bases short, with 9 bases between. CDR3 sequence: CASSLGGGELFF. The CDR3 nucleotides read TGCGCCAGCAGTCTAGGGGGCGGGGAGCTGTTTTTT.

This sequence joins TRBV3-1 (or the pseudogene TRBV3-2) and TRBJ2-7, with 9 bases aligning to TRBD2. Germline V gene sequence: CDR1 LGHDT, CDR2 YNNKEL (reference sequence). CDR3 size: 16 residues. J gave up 4 bases and V 0 bases, and 7 bases lay outside the gene matches. The CDR3 reads CASSQDQGGRGYEQYF. In DNA, the CDR3 is TGTGCCAGCAGCCAAGATCAGGGCGGGAGGGGGTACGAGCAGTACTTC.

This chain joins TRBV11-2 and TRBJ2-3; unclear D gene. The CDR3 contains 15 residues. Deletions cut 1 base from V and 1 base from J, with 9 bases between. The V gene's germline CDR1 is SGHAT and CDR2 FQNNGV. This CDR3 reads CASSLVPIRTDTQYF. The CDR3 DNA is TGTGCCAGCAGCTTAGTACCTATACGCACAGATACGCAGTATTTT.

The chain is built from TRBV2 and TRBJ1-1, with 7 bases identical to TRBD1. Germline CDR1 SNHLY, CDR2 FYNNEI. The CDR3 totals 14 residues. V lost 7 bases, J lost 2 bases, and 7 bases stayed unmatched. The CDR3 bases are TGTGCCAGCATTGCCGACAGGGTTAACACTGAAGCTTTCTTT. Protein sequence: CASIADRVNTEAFF. Complete variable domain (other parts from reference TRBV2 and TRBJ1-1): EPEVTQTPSHQVTQMGQEVILRCVPISNHLYFYWYRQILGQKVEFLVSFYNNEISEKSEIFDDQFSVERPDGSNFTLKIRSTKLEDSAMYFCASIADRVNTEAFFGQGTRLTVV.